The 30 T cell receptor beta chains below were found in one sample sequenced in a study of blood T cells in healthy people across ages. It was with a sample-barcoded 5' primer and a J-beta primer mix that a second PCR of roughly 7 to 12 cycles was run. Via MiXCR, TCRdb re-called the 5' RACE reads, giving one row per CDR3 protein. The sample lists around 1,900,000 distinct CDR3 sequences, 39% seen once, with roughly 23% in the top ten. Sequencing input: blood. These receptors were obtained from a human donor in good health.

The rearrangement joins TRBV4-2 to TRBJ2-7; TRBD2 matches at 14 bases. The CDR3 is made up of 18 amino acids. Germline V CDR1 and CDR2: LGHNA, YNFKEQ. With 0 bases clipped from V and 2 bases from J, the junction kept 6 bases outside the gene matches. CDR3 amino acids: CASSQDGTSGGATYEQYF. The DNA of the CDR3 is TGTGCCAGCAGCCAAGACGGGACTAGCGGGGGCGCCACCTACGAGCAGTACTTC.

The rearrangement links TRBV4-3 to TRBJ1-1; weak D call: TRBD1 (6 bases). This CDR3 region has 15 residues. The V gene's germline CDR1 is LGHNA and CDR2 YSLEER. V was cut by 0 bases and J by 5 bases, with 13 bases left in between. This chain's CDR3 is CASSQDLGGGTEAFF. For the CDR3, the DNA is TGCGCCAGCAGCCAAGATTTGGGGGGCGGAACTGAAGCTTTCTTT.

This clonotype was counted between two and nine times. The rearrangement uses TRBV4-3 and TRBJ2-1, with D tentatively TRBD1 or TRBD2 (6 bases each). The CDR3 spans 15 residues. The V and J ends lost 0 bases and 7 bases respectively, with 13 bases between them. The germline CDR1 and CDR2 sequences are LGHNA and YSLEER. CDR3: CASSQDRGPWNEQFF. The CDR3, as DNA: TGCGCCAGCAGCCAAGATCGGGGGCCCTGGAATGAGCAGTTCTTC.

This clonotype showed up just a few times. The chain has TRBV20-1 and TRBJ2-7; 8 bases line up with TRBD1. Looked up from germline, CDR1 is DFQATT and CDR2 is SNEGSKA (reference sequence). The V segment lost 1 base and the J segment 3 bases; nucleotides outside the gene matches: 5. The CDR3 contains 14 residues. The DNA for the CDR3 is TGCAGTGCTAGAGTGGGACAGGTACTCTACGAGCAGTACTTC. This sequence encodes CSARVGQVLYEQYF.

The chain combines TRBV9 with TRBJ2-5; TRBD2 agrees at 8 bases. V lost 4 bases and J lost 1; bases outside the gene matches: 9. Germline V gene lookup returns CDR1 SGDLS and CDR2 YYNGEE. The CDR3 spans 16 residues. The CDR3 protein is CASSPRQRGTQETQYF. DNA of the CDR3: TGTGCCAGCAGCCCCCGCCAGCGGGGGACCCAAGAGACCCAGTACTTC. The full variable domain, in which reference TRBV9 and TRBJ2-5 provide the parts outside the CDR3, is DSGVTQTPKHLITATGQRVTLRCSPRSGDLSVYWYQQSLDQGLQFLIQYYNGEERAKGNILERFSAQQFPDLHSELNLSSLELGDSALYFCASSPRQRGTQETQYFGPGTRLLVL.

This clonotype was found a few times. The rearrangement links TRBV24-1 to TRBJ2-3; 9 nucleotides agree with TRBD1. Germline V gives CDR1 KGHDR, CDR2 SFDVKD. V lost 4 bases and J lost 4; bases outside the gene matches: 8. The CDR3 spans 16 residues. CDR3 sequence: CATSEPGQGTADTQYF. DNA of the CDR3: TGTGCCACCAGTGAACCGGGACAGGGAACTGCAGATACGCAGTATTTT.

The chain uses TRBV20-1 and TRBJ2-6; 8 bases are shared with TRBD1. The CDR3 spans 17 residues. CDR1 and CDR2 from the germline V gene are DFQATT and SNEGSKA (reference sequence). The J segment lost 1 base and the V segment lost 6 bases, leaving 11 bases of the junction unmatched. In DNA form, the CDR3 reads TGCAGTGCCGCAACGGGACAGGTCTTTTCTGGGGCCAACGTCCTGACTTTC. Translating it yields CSAATGQVFSGANVLTF.

Concerning this clonotype itself: The junction does not match germline at one end; this may be a read error. The chain combines TRBV4-1 with TRBJ1-2; D may be TRBD1 (5 bases). CDR1 and CDR2 from the germline V gene are MGHRA and YSYEKL. This CDR3 is built from 14 residues. Written as DNA, the CDR3 is TGCACCAGCAGCCAAGCTGGGACGGAAGTAGGCTACACCTTC. This codes for CTSSQAGTEVGYTF.

This clonotype was recorded a few times. V and J are TRBV9 and TRBJ2-3; 8 nucleotides agree with TRBD2. Germline CDR1 is SGDLS and CDR2 is YYNGEE. The junction had 0 bases not matched to a gene; V was cut back by 0 bases and J by 0 bases. The CDR3 spans 15 residues. The CDR3 region has the DNA TGTGCCAGCAGCGTAGTAGCGGGGAGCACAGATACGCAGTATTTT. It is translated as CASSVVAGSTDTQYF.

For this clonotype: At one of its ends the junction is not consistent with the germline gene, which may arise from a read error. The chain carries TRBV9 and TRBJ1-2, with D possibly matching TRBD1 (5 bases). The CDR3 has 14 residues. Germline V gene lookup returns CDR1 SGDLS and CDR2 YYNGEE. DNA of the CDR3: TGTGCCAGCAGCATAGGGGTCTTTAACTATGACTACACCTTC. Translated: CASSIGVFNYDYTF.

This clonotype was picked up a small number of times. This rearrangement joins TRBV2 to TRBJ1-2; the D gene is possibly TRBD1 (6 bases). This CDR3 contains 10 residues. Per the germline V gene, CDR1 is SNHLY and CDR2 is FYNNEI. V was shortened by 10 bases and J by 7 bases, with 10 bases between the two germline ends. DNA for the CDR3: TGTGCCATACAGGGTTTTGGCTACACCTTC. Amino acid sequence: CAIQGFGYTF.

This clonotype was observed at least ten times. The chain is built from TRBV9 and TRBJ1-1; D is undetermined. The CDR3 totals 14 residues. Germline assignment: CDR1 SGDLS and CDR2 YYNGEE. Between the trimmed V and J ends, which lost 0 bases and 2 bases, there was a span of 8 bases. In DNA, the CDR3 is TGTGCCAGCAGCGTAGCCGGCCTAAACACTGAAGCTTTCTTT. Its translation is CASSVAGLNTEAFF.

The CDR3: CSAWDRAGGETQYF. The CDR3 region has the DNA TGCAGTGCCTGGGACAGGGCGGGGGGAGAGACCCAGTACTTC. The rearrangement uses TRBV20-1 and TRBJ2-5, with TRBD1 as a possible D gene (9 bases). The CDR3 has 14 amino acids. The germline gives CDR1 DFQATT, CDR2 SNEGSKA (reference sequence). V dropped 6 bases and J dropped 4 bases, with 18 bases sitting between them.

CDR3 in DNA: TGCGCCAGCAGCCATCAACAGGGGATGGCGGAACTGTTTTTT. The encoded protein is CASSHQQGMAELFF. V usage is TRBV4-3 and J usage is TRBJ1-4; 7 bases are shared with TRBD1. This CDR3 region has 14 residues. V lost 3 bases to trimming and J lost 12 bases; unmatched junction nucleotides: 10. The germline V gene has CDR1 LGHNA and CDR2 YSLEER.

This rearrangement joins TRBV7-3 to TRBJ2-5; D not certain. Germline V gene data show CDR1 as SGHTA and CDR2 as FQGTGA. The CDR3 loop spans 13 amino acids. V lost 2 bases and J 4 bases, leaving 8 bases between the germline ends. The CDR3 loop reads CASSLWGRETQYF. The CDR3 bases are TGTGCCAGCAGCTTATGGGGAAGAGAGACCCAGTACTTC.

This chain connects TRBV7-2 to TRBJ2-4; 9 bases match TRBD1. The end of the DNA fits TRBJ2-7 better, so the J call may be wrong. The CDR3 runs 15 residues. Germline V gene sequence: CDR1 SGHTA, CDR2 FQGNSA. CDR3 sequence (DNA): TGTGCCAGCAGCTTTTACGGGACAGGGTTCTACGAGCAGTACTTC. Amino acid sequence: CASSFYGTGFYEQYF.

This clonotype was seen more than once but under ten times. The chain has TRBV7-3 and TRBJ2-4; D might be TRBD2 (6 bases). The CDR3 has 14 amino acids. V was pared by 5 bases and J by 1 base, with 9 bases between. Germline V gives CDR1 SGHTA, CDR2 FQGTGA. CDR3 sequence: CASSHSGAKNIQYF. The CDR3 DNA reads TGTGCCAGCAGCCACAGCGGGGCCAAAAACATTCAGTACTTC.

This clonotype was counted a few times. The chain recombines TRBV6-2 or TRBV6-3 with TRBJ2-7, with 7 bases aligning to TRBD2. The CDR3 contains 18 residues. Germline-derived CDR1 and CDR2 are MNHEY and SVGEGT. With V trimmed by 6 bases and J by 3 bases, 20 bases remained unmatched. The CDR3 coding sequence is TGTGCCAGCAGCTCGAGGCTCTGGGCTAGCGGACCCGGCTACGAGCAGTACTTC. Translating it yields CASSSRLWASGPGYEQYF.

Ten or more counts support this clonotype. The V call is TRBV5-1, the J call TRBJ1-1; D is ambiguous. The CDR3 runs to 13 residues. The germline V gene encodes CDR1 SGHRS and CDR2 YFSETQ. Trimming stripped 2 bases from V and 4 bases from J, with 9 bases between. The CDR3 here is CASSLFRGTEAFF. The CDR3 DNA reads as TGCGCCAGCAGCTTATTCCGGGGCACTGAAGCTTTCTTT. Based on the CDR3 plus reference TRBV5-1 and TRBJ1-1, the full variable domain is KAGVTQTPRYLIKTRGQQVTLSCSPISGHRSVSWYQQTPGQGLQFLFEYFSETQRNKGNFPGRFSGRQFSNSRSEMNVSTLELGDSALYLCASSLFRGTEAFFGQGTRLTVV.

The chain is built from TRBV6-5 and TRBJ1-2, with TRBD1 matching over 7 bases. This CDR3 contains 16 residues. CDR1 and CDR2 (germline): MNHEY, SVGAGI. With V trimmed by 2 bases and J by 8 bases, 14 bases remained unmatched. CDR3 DNA sequence: TGTGCCAGCAGTTACACGGGGACAGATCCCCGCGAGGGCTACACCTTC. Translation: CASSYTGTDPREGYTF.

This sequence joins TRBV20-1 and TRBJ2-1, with D perhaps TRBD1 or TRBD2 (6 bases each). The CDR3 has 15 residues. The germline V gene encodes CDR1 DFQATT and CDR2 SNEGSKA (reference sequence). V was shortened by 0 bases and J by 2 bases, with 11 bases between the two germline ends. CDR3 loop: CSARERRGPYNEQFF. CDR3 nucleotide sequence: TGCAGTGCTAGAGAACGACGGGGGCCCTACAATGAGCAGTTCTTC.

This clonotype came up a few times. The genes are TRBV30 and TRBJ2-4; perhaps TRBD1 as D (5 bases). Per germline, CDR1 GTSNPN and CDR2 SVGIG (reference sequence). The CDR3 runs 13 residues. V lost 7 bases and J 0 bases, leaving 10 bases between the germline ends. The CDR3 DNA reads TGTGCCTTGGAGACAGAAGCCAAAAACATTCAGTACTTC. This gives the protein CALETEAKNIQYF.

The genes are TRBV12-3 or TRBV12-4 and TRBJ1-1; maybe TRBD1 (6 bases). The CDR3 spans 13 residues. Trimming shortened V by 5 bases and J by 4 bases, and 11 bases separated the two germline ends. The CDR3 nucleotides read TGTGCCAGCAGTAGGACAGCTGGCACTGAAGCTTTCTTT. It encodes CASSRTAGTEAFF.

This clonotype was recorded a few times. The V call is TRBV4-3, the J call TRBJ2-7; 10 bases are a match to TRBD1. The germline V gene has CDR1 LGHNA and CDR2 YSLEER. CDR3 length equals 19 residues. After removal of 4 bases from V and 2 bases from J, the junction contained 17 bases not matched to a gene. DNA of the CDR3: TGCGCCAGCAGCCGACTTAAGGGACAGGGGATTAGTAGGGCCTACGAGCAGTACTTC. Amino acids: CASSRLKGQGISRAYEQYF.

This clonotype came up a few times. J is TRBJ2-5 and V is TRBV2; no clear D. Trimming shortened V by 8 bases and J by 1 base, and 11 bases separated the two germline ends. Germline V gives CDR1 SNHLY, CDR2 FYNNEI. The CDR3 runs 13 residues. In nucleotides, the CDR3 is TGTGCCAGCTTACGGCAGTCCCAAGAGACCCAGTACTTC. It is translated as CASLRQSQETQYF.

This clonotype has only a few counts. The V call is TRBV18, the J call TRBJ2-5, with D perhaps TRBD1 or TRBD2 (5 bases each). Germline CDR1 is KGHSH and CDR2 is LQKENI. Trimming left V 1 base short and J 5 bases short, with 11 bases between. CDR3 length equals 14 residues. The CDR3 here is CASSPRGRGETQYF. CDR3 coding DNA: TGTGCCAGCTCACCACGGGGCAGAGGGGAGACCCAGTACTTC. Drawing the rest from reference TRBV18 and TRBJ2-5, the complete variable domain is NAGVMQNPRHLVRRRGQEARLRCSPMKGHSHVYWYRQLPEEGLKFMVYLQKENIIDESGMPKERFSAEFPKEGPSILRIQQVVRGDSAAYFCASSPRGRGETQYFGPGTRLLVL.

The gene calls are TRBV7-2 and TRBJ2-4, with D unclear. CDR1 is SGHTA and CDR2 is FQGNSA in the germline V gene. V lost 1 base to trimming and J lost 0 bases, with 7 bases between them. The CDR3 length is 15 residues. The CDR3 DNA is TGTGCCAGCAGCTTAGAAGAGTTAGCCAAAAACATTCAGTACTTC. Amino acid sequence: CASSLEELAKNIQYF.

The chain has TRBV27 and TRBJ1-1; D uncertain. This CDR3 is built from 15 residues. V lost 2 bases and J 0 bases, leaving 10 bases between the germline ends. Looked up from germline, CDR1 is MNHEY and CDR2 is SMNVEV (reference sequence). The CDR3 here is CASSLVGSMNTEAFF. CDR3 bases: TGTGCCAGCAGTTTAGTAGGCAGCATGAACACTGAAGCTTTCTTT.

With respect to this clonotype: Germline is not matched at one junction end, which may reflect a read error. V is TRBV3-1 and J is TRBJ2-4; D uncertain. The end of the DNA fits TRBJ2-7 better, so the J call may be wrong. In germline, CDR1 is LGHDT, CDR2 YNNKEL (reference sequence). The CDR3 is 15 amino acids. CDR3 DNA sequence: TGTGTCAGCAGCCAAGAAAATATAGACTCCTACGAGCAGTACTTC. Translated: CVSSQENIDSYEQYF.

The V gene is TRBV12-3 or TRBV12-4, the J gene TRBJ2-4, with D perhaps matching TRBD2 (6 bases). The assigned J gene may be wrong: the sequence end matches TRBJ2-7 better. The CDR3 has 13 amino acids. The DNA of the CDR3 is TGTGCCAGCAGAGCACAACTAGCTTTCGAGCAGTACTTC. Protein product: CASRAQLAFEQYF.